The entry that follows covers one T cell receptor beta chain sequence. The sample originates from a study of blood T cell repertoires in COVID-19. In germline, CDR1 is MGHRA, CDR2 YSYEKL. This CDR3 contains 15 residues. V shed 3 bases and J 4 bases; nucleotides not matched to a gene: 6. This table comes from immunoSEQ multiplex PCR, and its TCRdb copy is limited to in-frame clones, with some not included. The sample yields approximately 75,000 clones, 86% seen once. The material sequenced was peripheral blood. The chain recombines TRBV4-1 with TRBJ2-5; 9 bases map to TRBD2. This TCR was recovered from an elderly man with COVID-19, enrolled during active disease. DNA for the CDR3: TGCGCCAGCAGCCACGGCGGGGGGGAAAGAGAGACCCAGTACTTC. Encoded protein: CASSHGGGERETQYF.